Sequencing of this T cell receptor (beta chain) was carried out in a study of post-analysis software for immune sequencing data. The CDR3 runs to 13 residues. Germline V gives CDR1 SQVTM, CDR2 ANQGSEA. Trimming removed 4 bases from V and 0 bases from J; junction bases left unmatched: 2. Whole-study results and caveats: Five or six TRBV segments appeared more often in patients than in controls, and TRBV5-6, TRBV5-1 and TRBV20-1 were among these.

The sample holds many counts of this clonotype. Its cognate antigen is unknown. Unique molecular identifiers were present in the TCR beta cDNA libraries. T cells, roughly 1 to 10 million of them, yielded roughly 470,000 cDNA molecules. TCRdb independently ran MiXCR on the PCR reads; one entry per CDR3 protein. The profile shows roughly 200,000 distinct CDR3 sequences, approximately 30% of them singletons. The clonotype originates from a girl aged 2-17 years with multiple sclerosis. The chain uses TRBV29-1 and TRBJ1-1, with 7 bases aligning to TRBD1. Sequenced input: blood. CDR3 sequence: CSVVTGMNTEAFF. CDR3 coding DNA: TGCAGCGTTGTGACAGGGATGAACACTGAAGCTTTCTTT.